The 7 T cell receptor beta chains listed next were all sequenced from one sample in a study of blood T cell repertoires in COVID-19 (dated by TCRdb to the early 2020s). To prepare the library, the immunoSEQ multiplex PCR assay was applied. As stored in TCRdb, this immuneACCESS dataset retains in-frame rearrangements with V and J assigned. A fraction of the clones does not appear; measured against another copy, unresolved V genes explain less than half of the discrepancy, and the remainder lacks a known reason. The sample table holds about 190,000 clones, of which roughly 80% were seen once. The ten biggest clones cover approximately 15% of the sample. Sequenced: peripheral blood. The receptors were sampled from a man between 60 and 75 years old with active or convalescent COVID-19.

J is TRBJ1-1 and V is TRBV5-1; TRBD1 matches at 8 bases. V trimming: 5 bases; J trimming: 1 base; junction bases outside the gene matches: 4. The CDR3 length is 14 residues. Germline assignment: CDR1 SGHRS and CDR2 YFSETQ. CDR3 region: CASSQGAGNTEAFF. The CDR3 DNA reads as TGCGCCAGCAGTCAGGGGGCTGGGAACACTGAAGCTTTCTTT.

The chain joins TRBV27 to TRBJ2-6; no clear D gene. The CDR3 length is 15 residues. Trimming took off 2 bases at V and 1 base at J, with 6 bases between the two ends. Per the germline V gene, CDR1 is MNHEY and CDR2 is SMNVEV (reference sequence). The CDR3 DNA reads TGTGCCAGCAGTTTACTGGAGTCTGGGGCCAACGTCCTGACTTTC. Translation gives CASSLLESGANVLTF.

The V call is TRBV5-1, the J call TRBJ2-6; TRBD1 matches 12 bases. After removal of 1 base from V and 2 bases from J, the junction contained 4 bases not matched to a gene. The CDR3 is 18 amino acids. Germline lookup yields CDR1 SGHRS and CDR2 YFSETQ. The CDR3: CASSLLGQGAAGANVLTF. The CDR3 DNA reads as TGCGCCAGCAGCTTGCTGGGACAGGGGGCGGCTGGGGCCAACGTCCTGACTTTC.

V gene TRBV24-1 combines with J gene TRBJ2-1; 9 positions match TRBD1. Germline V lookup: CDR1 KGHDR, CDR2 SFDVKD. The CDR3 loop spans 16 amino acids. Germline trimming cut 4 bases from V and 1 base from J; bases unmatched to any gene: 4. In DNA, the CDR3 is TGTGCCACCAGTGAATTTGACAGGGGGTCCTACAATGAGCAGTTCTTC. It codes for CATSEFDRGSYNEQFF.

The chain employs TRBV19 and TRBJ2-1; 13 positions agree with TRBD2. V trimming: 10 bases; J trimming: 2 bases; junction bases outside the gene matches: 8. Per the germline V gene, CDR1 is LNHDA and CDR2 is SQIVND (reference sequence). This CDR3 spans 16 amino acids. The CDR3 loop reads CATGGLAGYTYNEQFF. DNA of the CDR3: TGTGCCACCGGGGGACTAGCGGGATACACCTACAATGAGCAGTTCTTC.

The chain joins TRBV27 to TRBJ2-7, with D possibly matching TRBD1 (5 bases). CDR1 MNHEY and CDR2 SMNVEV come from the germline V gene (reference sequence). CDR3 length: 12 residues. The V gene lost 5 bases and the J gene lost 6 bases, with 11 bases spanning the gap. Written as DNA, the CDR3 is TGTGCCAGCAGTCTCCAGGGCTCCGAGCAGTACTTC. Amino acids: CASSLQGSEQYF.

This rearrangement joins TRBV5-1 to TRBJ1-1; D is unclear. Germline loops: CDR1 SGHRS, CDR2 YFSETQ. Trimming took 4 bases from V and 2 from J, leaving 12 bases between them. This CDR3 is built from 14 residues. Here the CDR3 reads CASSTGGLNTEAFF. DNA for the CDR3: TGCGCCAGCAGCACGGGAGGGTTAAACACTGAAGCTTTCTTT.